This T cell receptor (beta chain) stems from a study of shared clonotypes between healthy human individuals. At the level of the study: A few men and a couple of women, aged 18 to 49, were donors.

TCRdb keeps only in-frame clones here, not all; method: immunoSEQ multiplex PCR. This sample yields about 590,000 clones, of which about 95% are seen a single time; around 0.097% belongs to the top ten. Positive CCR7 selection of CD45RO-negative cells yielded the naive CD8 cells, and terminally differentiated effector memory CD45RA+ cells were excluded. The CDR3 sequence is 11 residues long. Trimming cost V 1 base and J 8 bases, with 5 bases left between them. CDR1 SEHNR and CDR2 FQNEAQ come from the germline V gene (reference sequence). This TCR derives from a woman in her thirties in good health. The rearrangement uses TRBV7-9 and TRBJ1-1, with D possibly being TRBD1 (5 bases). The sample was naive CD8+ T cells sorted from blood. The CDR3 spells CASSLGQEAFF. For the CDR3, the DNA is TGTGCCAGCAGCTTAGGACAGGAAGCTTTCTTT. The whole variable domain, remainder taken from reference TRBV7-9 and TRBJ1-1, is DTGVSQNPRHKITKRGQNVTFRCDPISEHNRLYWYRQTLGQGPEFLTYFQNEAQLEKSRLLSDRFSAERPKGSFSTLEIQRTEQGDSAMYLCASSLGQEAFFGQGTRLTVV.